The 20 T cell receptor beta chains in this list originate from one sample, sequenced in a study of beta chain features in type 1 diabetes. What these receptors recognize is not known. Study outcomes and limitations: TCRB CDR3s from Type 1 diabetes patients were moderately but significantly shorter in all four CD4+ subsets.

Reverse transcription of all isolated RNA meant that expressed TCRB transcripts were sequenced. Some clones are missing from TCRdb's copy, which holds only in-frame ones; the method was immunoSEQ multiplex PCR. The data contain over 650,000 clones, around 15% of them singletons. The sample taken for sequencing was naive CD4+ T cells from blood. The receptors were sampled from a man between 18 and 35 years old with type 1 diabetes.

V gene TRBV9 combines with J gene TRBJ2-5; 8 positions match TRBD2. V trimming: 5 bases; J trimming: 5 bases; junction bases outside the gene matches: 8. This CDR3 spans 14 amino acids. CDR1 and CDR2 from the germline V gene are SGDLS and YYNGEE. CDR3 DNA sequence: TGTGCCAGCAGTACGGGACTAGGGACGGAGACCCAGTACTTC. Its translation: CASSTGLGTETQYF.

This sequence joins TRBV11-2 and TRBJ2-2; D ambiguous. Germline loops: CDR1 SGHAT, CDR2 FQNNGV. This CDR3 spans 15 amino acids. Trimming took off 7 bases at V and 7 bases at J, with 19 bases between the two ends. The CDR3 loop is CASTPGSRRSGELFF. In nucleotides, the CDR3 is TGTGCCAGCACACCAGGAAGTCGGCGGAGCGGGGAGCTGTTTTTT.

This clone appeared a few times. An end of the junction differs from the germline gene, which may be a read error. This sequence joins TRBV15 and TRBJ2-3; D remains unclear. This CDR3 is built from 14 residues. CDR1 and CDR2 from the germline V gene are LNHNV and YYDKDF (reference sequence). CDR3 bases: TGTGCCACCAGCACGCGATCAGGCACGGATACGCAGTATTTT. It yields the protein CATSTRSGTDTQYF.

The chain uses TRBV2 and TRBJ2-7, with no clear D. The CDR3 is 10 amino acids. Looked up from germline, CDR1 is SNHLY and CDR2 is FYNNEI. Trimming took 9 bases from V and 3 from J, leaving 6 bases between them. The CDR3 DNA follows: TGTGCCAGTCAAATCTACGAGCAGTACTTC. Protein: CASQIYEQYF.

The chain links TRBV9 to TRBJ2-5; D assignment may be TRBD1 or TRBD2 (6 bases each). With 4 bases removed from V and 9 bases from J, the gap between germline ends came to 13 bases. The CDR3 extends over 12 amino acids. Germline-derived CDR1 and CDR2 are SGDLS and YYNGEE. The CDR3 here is CASSRGDQPQYF. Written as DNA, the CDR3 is TGTGCCAGCAGCAGGGGGGACCAGCCCCAGTACTTC.

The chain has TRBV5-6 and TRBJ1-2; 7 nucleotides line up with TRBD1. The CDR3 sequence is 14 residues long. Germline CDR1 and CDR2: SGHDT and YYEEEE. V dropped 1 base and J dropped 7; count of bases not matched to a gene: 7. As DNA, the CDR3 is TGTGCCAGCAGCTTGAACCAGGGGGTCGTTGGCTACACCTTC. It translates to CASSLNQGVVGYTF.

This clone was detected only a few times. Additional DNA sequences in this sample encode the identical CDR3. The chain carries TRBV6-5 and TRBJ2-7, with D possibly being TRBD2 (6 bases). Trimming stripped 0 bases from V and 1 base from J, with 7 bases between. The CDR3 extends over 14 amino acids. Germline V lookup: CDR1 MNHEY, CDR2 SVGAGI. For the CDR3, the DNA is TGTGCCAGCAGTTACTCCGGAGGGTCCTACGAGCAGTACTTC. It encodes CASSYSGGSYEQYF.

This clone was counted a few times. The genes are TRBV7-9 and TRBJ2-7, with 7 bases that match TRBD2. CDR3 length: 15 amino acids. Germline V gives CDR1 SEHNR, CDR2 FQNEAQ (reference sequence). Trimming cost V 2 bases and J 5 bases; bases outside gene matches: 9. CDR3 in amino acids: CASSLSRGRLNEQYF. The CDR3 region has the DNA TGTGCCAGCAGCTTAAGTCGCGGGAGACTTAACGAGCAGTACTTC.

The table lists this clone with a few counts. The CDR3 DNA is TGTGCCAGTAGTGCAGGGTTGAACACTGAAGCTTTCTTT. Residues: CASSAGLNTEAFF. The chain links TRBV19 to TRBJ1-1; maybe TRBD1 (5 bases). Germline values: CDR1 LNHDA, CDR2 SQIVND (reference sequence). There are 13 residues in the CDR3. V lost 5 bases and J lost 0, with 7 bases in between.

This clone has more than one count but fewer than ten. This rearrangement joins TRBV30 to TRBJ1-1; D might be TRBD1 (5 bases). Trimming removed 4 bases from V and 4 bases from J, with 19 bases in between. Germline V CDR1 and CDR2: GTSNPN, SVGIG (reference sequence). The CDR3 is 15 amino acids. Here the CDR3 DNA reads TGTGCCTGGACCCTAGGGGACCCGGGGGGCACTGAAGCTTTCTTT. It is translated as CAWTLGDPGGTEAFF.

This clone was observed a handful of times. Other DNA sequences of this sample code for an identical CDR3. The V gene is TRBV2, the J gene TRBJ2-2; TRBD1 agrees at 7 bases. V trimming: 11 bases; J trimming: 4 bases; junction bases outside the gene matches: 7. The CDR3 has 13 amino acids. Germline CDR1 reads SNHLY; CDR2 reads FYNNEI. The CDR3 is CASRQGPTGELFF. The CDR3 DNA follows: TGTGCCTCCCGACAGGGCCCCACCGGGGAGCTGTTTTTT. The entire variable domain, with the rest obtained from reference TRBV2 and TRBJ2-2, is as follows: EPEVTQTPSHQVTQMGQEVILRCVPISNHLYFYWYRQILGQKVEFLVSFYNNEISEKSEIFDDQFSVERPDGSNFTLKIRSTKLEDSAMYFCASRQGPTGELFFGEGSRLTVL.

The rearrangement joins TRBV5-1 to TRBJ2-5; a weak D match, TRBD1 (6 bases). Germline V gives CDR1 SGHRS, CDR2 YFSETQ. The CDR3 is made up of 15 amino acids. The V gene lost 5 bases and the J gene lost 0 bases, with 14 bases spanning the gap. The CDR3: CASRLTGTNQETQYF. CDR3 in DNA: TGCGCCAGCAGACTTACCGGGACAAACCAAGAGACCCAGTACTTC.

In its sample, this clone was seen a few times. CDR3 region: CASSESRESGNIQYF. The CDR3 nucleotides read TGTGCCAGCAGTGAATCGAGGGAGAGTGGAAACATTCAGTACTTC. The chain is built from TRBV25-1 and TRBJ2-4; D perhaps matches TRBD2 (5 bases). Trimming stripped 1 base from V and 6 bases from J, with 13 bases between. The CDR3 runs 15 residues. CDR1 is MGHDK, CDR2 SYGVNS, per germline.

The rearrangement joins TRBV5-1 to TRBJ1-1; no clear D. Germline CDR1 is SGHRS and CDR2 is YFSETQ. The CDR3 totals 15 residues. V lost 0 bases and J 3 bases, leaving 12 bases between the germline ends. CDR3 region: CASSLVGNRDTEAFF. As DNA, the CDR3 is TGCGCCAGCAGCTTGGTAGGTAATAGGGACACTGAAGCTTTCTTT.

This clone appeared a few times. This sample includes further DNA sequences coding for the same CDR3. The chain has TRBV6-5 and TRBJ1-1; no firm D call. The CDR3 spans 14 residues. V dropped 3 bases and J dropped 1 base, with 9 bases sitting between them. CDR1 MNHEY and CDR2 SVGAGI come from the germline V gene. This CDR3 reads CASSYRGSNTEAFF. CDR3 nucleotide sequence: TGTGCCAGCAGTTATAGAGGGTCGAACACTGAAGCTTTCTTT.

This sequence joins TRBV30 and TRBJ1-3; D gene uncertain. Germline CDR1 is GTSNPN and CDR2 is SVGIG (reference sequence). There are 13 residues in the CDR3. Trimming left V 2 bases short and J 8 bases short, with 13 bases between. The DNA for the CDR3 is TGTGCCTGGAGTACCGGTCCAGAGGACACCATATATTTT. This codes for CAWSTGPEDTIYF.

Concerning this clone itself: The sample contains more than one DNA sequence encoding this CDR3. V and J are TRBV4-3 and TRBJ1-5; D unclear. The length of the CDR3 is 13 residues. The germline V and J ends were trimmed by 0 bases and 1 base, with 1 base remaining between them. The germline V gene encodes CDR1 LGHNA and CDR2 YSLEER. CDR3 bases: TGCGCCAGCAGCCAAGAGAGCAATCAGCCCCAGCATTTT. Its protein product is CASSQESNQPQHF.

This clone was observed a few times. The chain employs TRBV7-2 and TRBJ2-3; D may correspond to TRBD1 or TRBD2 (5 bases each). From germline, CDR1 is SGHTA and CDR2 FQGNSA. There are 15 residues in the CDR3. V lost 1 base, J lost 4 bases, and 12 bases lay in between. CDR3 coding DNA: TGTGCCAGCAGCTTAGAAAGGGGAGTGGCAGATACGCAGTATTTT. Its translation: CASSLERGVADTQYF.

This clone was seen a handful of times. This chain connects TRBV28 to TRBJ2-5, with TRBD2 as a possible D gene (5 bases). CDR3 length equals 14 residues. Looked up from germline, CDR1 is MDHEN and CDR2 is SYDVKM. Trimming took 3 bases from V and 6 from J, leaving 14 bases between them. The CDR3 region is CASSFSPYGKTQYF. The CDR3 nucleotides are TGTGCCAGCAGTTTTTCTCCTTACGGGAAGACCCAGTACTTC.

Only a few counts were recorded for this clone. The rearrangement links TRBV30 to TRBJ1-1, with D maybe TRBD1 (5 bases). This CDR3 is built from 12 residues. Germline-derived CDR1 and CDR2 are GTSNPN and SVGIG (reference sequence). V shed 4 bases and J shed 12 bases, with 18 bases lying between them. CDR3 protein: CAWTWGGPPSFF. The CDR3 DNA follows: TGTGCCTGGACCTGGGGGGGTCCGCCCTCTTTCTTT.